This T cell receptor (beta chain) was captured in a study of T cell responses to AZD1222 COVID-19 vaccine. The study's findings and limits: Sampled repertoires all dated from after the peak T cell response. There were mostly white British donors and more females than males, and clonal diversity was possibly underestimated. Two AZD1222 administrations were followed by greater Spike-specific TCR breadth and depth. Only five to seven individuals given AZD1222 were seropositive at baseline.

In regard to this clone: Its antigen is undetermined.

The assay was immunoSEQ multiplex PCR, and TCRdb's table has in-frame clones only and misses some. The data show about 73,000 clones, with less than 85% seen just once and about 50% held by the top ten. Germline V gene lookup returns CDR1 SQVTM and CDR2 ANQGSEA. The CDR3 is 15 residues long. The junction had 11 bases not matched to a gene; V was cut back by 4 bases and J by 2 bases. The material was peripheral blood, obtained 28 days after the second AZD1222 dose. This receptor was identified in an adult who received the AZD1222 COVID-19 vaccine. The chain has TRBV29-1 and TRBJ2-7, with 7 bases aligning to TRBD2. DNA for the CDR3: TGCAGCGTTGTAAGGTCAGCGGGACCAGCCTACGAGCAGTACTTC. Translation: CSVVRSAGPAYEQYF.